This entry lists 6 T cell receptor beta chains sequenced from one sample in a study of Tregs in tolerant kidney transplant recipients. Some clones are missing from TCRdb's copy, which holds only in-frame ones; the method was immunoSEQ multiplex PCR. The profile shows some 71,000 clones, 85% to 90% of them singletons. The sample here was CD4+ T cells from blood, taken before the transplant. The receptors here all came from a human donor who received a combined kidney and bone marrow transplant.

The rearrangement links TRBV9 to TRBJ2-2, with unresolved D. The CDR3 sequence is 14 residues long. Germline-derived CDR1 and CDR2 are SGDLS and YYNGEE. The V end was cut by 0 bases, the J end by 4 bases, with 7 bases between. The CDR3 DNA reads TGTGCCAGCAGCGTAGCTGCCGGCACCGGGGAGCTGTTTTTT. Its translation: CASSVAAGTGELFF.

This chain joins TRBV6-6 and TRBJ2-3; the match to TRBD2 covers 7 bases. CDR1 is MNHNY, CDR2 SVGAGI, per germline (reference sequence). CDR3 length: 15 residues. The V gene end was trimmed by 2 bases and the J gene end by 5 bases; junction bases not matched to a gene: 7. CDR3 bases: TGTGCCAGCAGTTACGGAGCGGGATGGGAAGATACGCAGTATTTT. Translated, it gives CASSYGAGWEDTQYF.

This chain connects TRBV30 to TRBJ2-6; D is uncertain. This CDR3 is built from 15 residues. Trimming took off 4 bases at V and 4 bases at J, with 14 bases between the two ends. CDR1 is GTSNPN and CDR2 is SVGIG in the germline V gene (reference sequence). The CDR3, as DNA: TGTGCCTGGAAAGGAGATGGGTACGGGGCCAACGTCCTGACTTTC. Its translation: CAWKGDGYGANVLTF. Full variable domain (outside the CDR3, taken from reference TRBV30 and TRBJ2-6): SQTIHQWPATLVQPVGSPLSLECTVEGTSNPNLYWYRQAAGRGLQLLFYSVGIGQISSEVPQNLSASRPQDRQFILSSKKLLLSDSGFYLCAWKGDGYGANVLTFGAGSRLTVL.

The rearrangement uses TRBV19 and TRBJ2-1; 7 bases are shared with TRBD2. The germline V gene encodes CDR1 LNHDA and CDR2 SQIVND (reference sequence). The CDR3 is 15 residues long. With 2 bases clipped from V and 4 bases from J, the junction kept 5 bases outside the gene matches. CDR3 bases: TGTGCCAGTAGTATACAAGCGGGATGGTACAATGAGCAGTTCTTC. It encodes CASSIQAGWYNEQFF.

The CDR3 DNA reads TGTGCCAGCAGTTACTCCGGGGGACGGGGTGGCGAGCAGTACTTC. Protein: CASSYSGGRGGEQYF. J is TRBJ2-7 and V is TRBV6-5, with D perhaps TRBD2 (6 bases). Between the trimmed V and J ends, which lost 0 bases and 6 bases, there was a span of 15 bases. The CDR3 is 15 amino acids. CDR1 and CDR2 from the germline V gene are MNHEY and SVGAGI.

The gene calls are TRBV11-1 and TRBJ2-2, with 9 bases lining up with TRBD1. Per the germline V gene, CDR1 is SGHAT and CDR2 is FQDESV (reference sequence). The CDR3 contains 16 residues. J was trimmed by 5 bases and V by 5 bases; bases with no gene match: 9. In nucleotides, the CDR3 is TGTGCCAGCAGCAAACAGGGGGCGGCCCAAACCGGGGAGCTGTTTTTT. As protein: CASSKQGAAQTGELFF.